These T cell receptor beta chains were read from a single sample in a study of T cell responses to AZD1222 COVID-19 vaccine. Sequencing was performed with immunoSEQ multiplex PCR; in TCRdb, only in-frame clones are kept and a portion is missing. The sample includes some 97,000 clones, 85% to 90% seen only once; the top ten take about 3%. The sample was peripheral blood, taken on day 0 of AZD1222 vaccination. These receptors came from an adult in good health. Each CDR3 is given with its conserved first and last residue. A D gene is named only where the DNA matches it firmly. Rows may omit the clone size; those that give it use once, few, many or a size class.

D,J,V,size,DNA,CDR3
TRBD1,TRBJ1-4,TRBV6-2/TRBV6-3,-,TGTGCCAGCAGTTCCGGACAGGGACAGCGATTT,CASSSGQGQRF
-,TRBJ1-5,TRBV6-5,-,TGTGCCAGCAGTCGGCAGGGCCAGCCCCAGCATTTT,CASSRQGQPQHF
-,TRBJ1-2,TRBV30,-,TGTGCCTGGAGTGGTGATAACTATGGCTACACCTTC,CAWSGDNYGYTF
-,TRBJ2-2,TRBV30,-,TGTGCCTGGAGAAACGACGGCACCGGGGAGCTGTTTTTT,CAWRNDGTGELFF
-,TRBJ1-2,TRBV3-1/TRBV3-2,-,TGTGCCAGCAGCCAAGGGGGATATGGCTACACCTTC,CASSQGGYGYTF
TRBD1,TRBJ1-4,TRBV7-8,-,TGTGCCAGCAGCCTGACAGGGGGCAGGGGAAAACTGTTTTTT,CASSLTGGRGKLFF
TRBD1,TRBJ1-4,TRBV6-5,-,TGTGCCAGCAGCCTTTTACAGGGGGATGAAAAACTGTTTTTT,CASSLLQGDEKLFF
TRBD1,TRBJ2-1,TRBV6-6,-,TGTGCCAGCCTTAAAGCGAACAGGGGCAATGAGCAGTTCTTC,CASLKANRGNEQFF
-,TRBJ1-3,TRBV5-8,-,TGTGCCAGCAGCCCAGGACCCAGCTCTGGAAACACCATATATTTT,CASSPGPSSGNTIYF
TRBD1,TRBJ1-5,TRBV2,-,TGTGCCAGCAGGGGACAGGGGTTTGGTCAGCCCCAGCATTTT,CASRGQGFGQPQHF
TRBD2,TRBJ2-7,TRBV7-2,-,TGTGCCAGCAGCGCCCGCGGGGGGGCCGCCTACGAGCAGTACTTC,CASSARGGAAYEQYF
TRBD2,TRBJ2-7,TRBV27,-,TGTGCCAGCAGCTATACCCGAGGAGGGGCGGGGGGCCTGGGCGAGCAGTACTTC,CASSYTRGGAGGLGEQYF
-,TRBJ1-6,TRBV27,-,TGTGCCAGCACGAGCTCCTATAATTCACCCCTCCACTTT,CASTSSYNSPLHF
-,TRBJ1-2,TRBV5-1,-,TGCGCCAGCAGCTTGGACGGTAACTATGGCTACACCTTC,CASSLDGNYGYTF
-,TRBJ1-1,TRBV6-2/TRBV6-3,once,TGTGCCAGCAGTTACCGAACCGGGAGGGACGGAGACACTGAAGCTTTCTTT,CASSYRTGRDGDTEAFF
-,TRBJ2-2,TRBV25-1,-,TGTGCCAGCAGTGAATGGGGAGGAGGAAGGACCGGGGAGCTGTTTTTT,CASSEWGGGRTGELFF
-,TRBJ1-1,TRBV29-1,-,TGCAGCGTTGAACGATGGGGCGAGGAAGCTTTCTTT,CSVERWGEEAFF
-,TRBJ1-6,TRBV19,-,TGTGCCAGTAGACAGGAGGGATTCGGGTCACCCCTCCACTTT,CASRQEGFGSPLHF
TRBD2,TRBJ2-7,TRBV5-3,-,TGTGCCAGAAGCTTGGAGCGGGGAGGCTTC,CARSLERGGF
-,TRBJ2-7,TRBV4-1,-,TGCGCCAGCAGCCCCGGACAGACCTACGAGCAGTACTTC,CASSPGQTYEQYF
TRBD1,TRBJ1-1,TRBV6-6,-,TGTGCCAGCAGTTGGGACAGGGAAAGACCCTTCTTT,CASSWDRERPFF
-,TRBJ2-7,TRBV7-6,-,TGTGCCAGCAGCTTAGCCCGACAGGGAGGAGCGGGGAAGCAGTACTTC,CASSLARQGGAGKQYF
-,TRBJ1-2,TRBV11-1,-,TGTGCCAGCAGCAGCACTAACTATGGCTACACCTTC,CASSSTNYGYTF
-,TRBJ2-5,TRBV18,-,TGTGCCAGCTCACCGGGGGAACTGGGGACCCAGTACTTC,CASSPGELGTQYF
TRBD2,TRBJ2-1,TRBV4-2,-,TGTGCCAGCAGCCCCGGGACTAGCGGTGACAATGAGCAGTTCTTC,CASSPGTSGDNEQFF
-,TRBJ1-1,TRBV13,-,TGTGCCAGCAGACCAAACACCCGGAACACTGAAGCTTTCTTT,CASRPNTRNTEAFF
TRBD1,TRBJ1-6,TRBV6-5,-,TGTGCCAGCAGCCTCGACAGGGGCAATTCACCCCTCCACTTT,CASSLDRGNSPLHF
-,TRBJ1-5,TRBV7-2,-,TGTGCCAGCAGCTTCAGTACCAATCAGCCCCAGCATTTT,CASSFSTNQPQHF
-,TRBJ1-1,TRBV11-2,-,TGTGCCAGCAGCTCCCGGACCGTGAACACTGAAGCTTTCTTT,CASSSRTVNTEAFF
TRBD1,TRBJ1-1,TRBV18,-,TGTGCCAGCTCACCACAGGACAGGGGAGCTTTCTTT,CASSPQDRGAFF
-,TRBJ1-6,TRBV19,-,TGTGCCAGTAGTCCCTCAGGCAAATCACCCCTCCACTTT,CASSPSGKSPLHF
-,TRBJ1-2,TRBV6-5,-,TGTGCCAGCAGGGGACACCCCAAAGACACCTTC,CASRGHPKDTF
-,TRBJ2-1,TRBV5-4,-,TGTGCCAGCAGCTTACTTCAGGGCAATGAGCAGTTCTTC,CASSLLQGNEQFF
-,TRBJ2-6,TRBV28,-,TGTGCCAGCAGCCCCCCCTCTGGGGCCAACGTCCTGACTTTC,CASSPPSGANVLTF
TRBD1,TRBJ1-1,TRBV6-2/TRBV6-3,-,TGTGCCAGCAGTACAATCCGGGACAGGGGTATGAACACTGAAGCTTTCTTT,CASSTIRDRGMNTEAFF
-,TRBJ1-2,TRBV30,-,TGTGCCTGGAGTCGGGGGGGGAAGAAAGGCTACACCTTC,CAWSRGGKKGYTF
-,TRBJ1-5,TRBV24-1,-,TGTGCCACCAGTGATTCCCGACAGAGGCAGCCCCAGCATTTT,CATSDSRQRQPQHF